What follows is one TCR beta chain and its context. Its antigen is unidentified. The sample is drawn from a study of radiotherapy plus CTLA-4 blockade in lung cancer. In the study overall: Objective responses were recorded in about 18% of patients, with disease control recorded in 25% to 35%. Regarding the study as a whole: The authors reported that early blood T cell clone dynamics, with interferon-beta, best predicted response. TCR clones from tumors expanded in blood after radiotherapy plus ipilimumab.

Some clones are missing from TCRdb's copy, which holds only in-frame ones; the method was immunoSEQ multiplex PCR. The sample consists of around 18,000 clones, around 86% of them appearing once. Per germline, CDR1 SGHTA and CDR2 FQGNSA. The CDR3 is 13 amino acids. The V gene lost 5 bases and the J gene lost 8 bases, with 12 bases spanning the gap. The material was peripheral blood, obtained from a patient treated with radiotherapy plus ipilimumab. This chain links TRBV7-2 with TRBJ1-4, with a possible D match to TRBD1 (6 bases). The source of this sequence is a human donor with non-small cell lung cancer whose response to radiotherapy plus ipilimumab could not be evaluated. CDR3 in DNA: TGTGCCAGCAGCCTGGGGGCATCGGAAAAACTGTTTTTT. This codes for CASSLGASEKLFF. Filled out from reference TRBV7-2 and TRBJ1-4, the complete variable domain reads GAGVSQSPSNKVTEKGKDVELRCDPISGHTALYWYRQSLGQGLEFLIYFQGNSAPDKSGLPSDRFSAERTGGSVSTLTIQRTQQEDSAVYLCASSLGASEKLFFGSGTQLSVL.